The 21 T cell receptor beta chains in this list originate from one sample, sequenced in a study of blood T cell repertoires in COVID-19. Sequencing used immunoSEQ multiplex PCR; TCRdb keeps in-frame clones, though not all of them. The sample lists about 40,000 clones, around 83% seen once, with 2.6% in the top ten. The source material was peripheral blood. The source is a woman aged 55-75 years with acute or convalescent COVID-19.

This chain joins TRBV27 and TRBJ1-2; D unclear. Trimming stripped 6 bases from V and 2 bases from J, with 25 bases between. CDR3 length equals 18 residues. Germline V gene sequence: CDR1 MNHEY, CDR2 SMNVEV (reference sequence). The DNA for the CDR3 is TGTGCCAGCAGCCCCAGCGGCCGGTTGAACGATTTAAACTATGGCTACACCTTC. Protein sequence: CASSPSGRLNDLNYGYTF.

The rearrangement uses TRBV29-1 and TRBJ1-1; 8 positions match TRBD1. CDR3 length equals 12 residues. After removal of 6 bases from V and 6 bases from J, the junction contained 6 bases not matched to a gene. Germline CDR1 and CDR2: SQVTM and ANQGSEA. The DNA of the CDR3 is TGCAGCGTCGTAAAGGACAGGGCTGAAGCTTTCTTT. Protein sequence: CSVVKDRAEAFF.

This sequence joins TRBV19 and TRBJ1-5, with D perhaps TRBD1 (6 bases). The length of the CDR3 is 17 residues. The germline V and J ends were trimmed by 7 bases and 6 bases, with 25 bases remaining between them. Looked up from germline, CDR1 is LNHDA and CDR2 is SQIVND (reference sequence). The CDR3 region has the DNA TGTGCCAGTAAAGCTACTCGTGGGGGCTTCGGGTTTCAGCCCCAGCATTTT. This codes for CASKATRGGFGFQPQHF.

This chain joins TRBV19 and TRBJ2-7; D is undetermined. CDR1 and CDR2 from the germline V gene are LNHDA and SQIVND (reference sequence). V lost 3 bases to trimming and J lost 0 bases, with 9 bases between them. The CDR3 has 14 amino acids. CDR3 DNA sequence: TGTGCCAGTAGTATTTATTACAGCTCCTACGAGCAGTACTTC. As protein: CASSIYYSSYEQYF.

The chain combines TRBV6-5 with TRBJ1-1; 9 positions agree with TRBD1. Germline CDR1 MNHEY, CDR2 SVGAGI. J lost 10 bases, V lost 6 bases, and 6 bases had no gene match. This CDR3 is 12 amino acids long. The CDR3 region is CASSKGQGIAFF. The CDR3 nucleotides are TGTGCCAGCAGCAAGGGACAGGGAATAGCTTTCTTT.

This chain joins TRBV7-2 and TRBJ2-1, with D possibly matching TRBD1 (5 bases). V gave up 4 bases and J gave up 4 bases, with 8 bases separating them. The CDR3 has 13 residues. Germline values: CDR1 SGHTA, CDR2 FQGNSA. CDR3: CASSSPGYNEQFF. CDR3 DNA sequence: TGTGCCAGCAGCTCCCCAGGGTACAATGAGCAGTTCTTC.

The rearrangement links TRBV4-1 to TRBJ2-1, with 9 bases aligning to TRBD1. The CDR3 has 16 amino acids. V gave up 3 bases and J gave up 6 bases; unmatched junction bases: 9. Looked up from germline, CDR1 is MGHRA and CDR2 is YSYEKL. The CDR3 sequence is CASSHSQGALINEQFF. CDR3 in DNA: TGCGCCAGCAGCCATTCACAGGGGGCCCTTATCAATGAGCAGTTCTTC.

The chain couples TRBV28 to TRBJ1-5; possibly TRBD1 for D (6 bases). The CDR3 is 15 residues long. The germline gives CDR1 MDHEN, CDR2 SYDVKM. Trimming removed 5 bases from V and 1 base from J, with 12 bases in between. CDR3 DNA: TGTGCCAGCAGTATCGGACAGATCAGCAATCAGCCCCAGCATTTT. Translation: CASSIGQISNQPQHF.

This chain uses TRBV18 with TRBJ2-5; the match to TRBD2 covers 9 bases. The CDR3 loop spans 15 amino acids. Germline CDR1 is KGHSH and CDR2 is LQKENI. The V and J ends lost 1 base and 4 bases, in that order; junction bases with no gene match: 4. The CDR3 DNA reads TGTGCCAGCTCACCACGGCAAGCGGGAGGAGAGACCCAGTACTTC. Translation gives CASSPRQAGGETQYF.

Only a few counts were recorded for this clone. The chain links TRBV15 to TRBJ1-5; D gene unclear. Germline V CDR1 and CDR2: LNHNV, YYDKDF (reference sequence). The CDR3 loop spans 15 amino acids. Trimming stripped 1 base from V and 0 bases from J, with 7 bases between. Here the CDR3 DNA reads TGTGCCACCAGCAGAGGGCAGTATAGCAATCAGCCCCAGCATTTT. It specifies CATSRGQYSNQPQHF.

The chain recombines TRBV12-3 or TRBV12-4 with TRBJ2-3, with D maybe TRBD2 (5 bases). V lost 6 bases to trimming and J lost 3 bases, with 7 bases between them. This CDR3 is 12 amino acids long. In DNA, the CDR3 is TGTGCCAGCAGCCTAGCAACAGATACGCAGTATTTT. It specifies CASSLATDTQYF.

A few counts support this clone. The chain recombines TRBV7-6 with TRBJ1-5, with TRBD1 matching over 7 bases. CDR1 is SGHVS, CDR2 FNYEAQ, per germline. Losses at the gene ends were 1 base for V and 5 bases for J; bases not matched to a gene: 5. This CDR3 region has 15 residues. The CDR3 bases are TGTGCCAGCAGCTTAGGGTCACAGGGGCATCAGCCCCAGCATTTT. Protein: CASSLGSQGHQPQHF.

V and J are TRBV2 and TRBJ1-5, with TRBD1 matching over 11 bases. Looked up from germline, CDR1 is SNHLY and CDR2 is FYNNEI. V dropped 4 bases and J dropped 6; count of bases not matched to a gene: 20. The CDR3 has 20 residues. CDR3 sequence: CASSVSRDRGRSPWGQPQHF. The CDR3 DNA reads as TGTGCCAGCAGTGTTTCCCGGGACAGGGGGAGAAGCCCCTGGGGTCAGCCCCAGCATTTT.

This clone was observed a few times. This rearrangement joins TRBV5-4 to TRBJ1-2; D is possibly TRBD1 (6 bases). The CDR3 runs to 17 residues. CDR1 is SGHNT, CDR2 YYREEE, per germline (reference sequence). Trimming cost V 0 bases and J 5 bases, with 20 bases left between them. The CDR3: CASSLGSRGSEVYGYTF. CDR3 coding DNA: TGTGCCAGCAGCTTGGGCTCCAGGGGTTCCGAAGTGTATGGCTACACCTTC.

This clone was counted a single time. CDR3 loop: CASSLESGRAYEQYF. CDR3 nucleotides: TGTGCCAGCAGCTTAGAAAGCGGGAGGGCCTACGAGCAGTACTTC. The chain couples TRBV7-9 to TRBJ2-7, with 10 bases aligning to TRBD2. There are 15 residues in the CDR3. Germline assignment: CDR1 SEHNR and CDR2 FQNEAQ (reference sequence). With V trimmed by 1 base and J by 2 bases, 2 bases remained unmatched.

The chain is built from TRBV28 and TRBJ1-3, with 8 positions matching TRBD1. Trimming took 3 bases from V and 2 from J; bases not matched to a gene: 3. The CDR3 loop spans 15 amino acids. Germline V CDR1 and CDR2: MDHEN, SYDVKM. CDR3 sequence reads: CASSFPTGAGNTIYF. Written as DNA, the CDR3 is TGTGCCAGCAGTTTTCCGACAGGGGCTGGAAACACCATATATTTT.

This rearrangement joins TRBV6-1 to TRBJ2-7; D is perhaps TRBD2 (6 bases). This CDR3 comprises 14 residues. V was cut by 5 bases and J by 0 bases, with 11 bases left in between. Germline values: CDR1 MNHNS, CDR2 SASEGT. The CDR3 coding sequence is TGTGCCAGCAGTTCATCCGGGAGCTCCTACGAGCAGTACTTC. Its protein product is CASSSSGSSYEQYF.

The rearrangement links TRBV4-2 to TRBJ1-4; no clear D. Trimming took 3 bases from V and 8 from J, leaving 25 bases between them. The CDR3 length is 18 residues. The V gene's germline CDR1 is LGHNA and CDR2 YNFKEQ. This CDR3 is CASSQDTNRGMSSEKLFF. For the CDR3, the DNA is TGTGCCAGCAGCCAGGATACTAACCGTGGCATGTCGTCAGAAAAACTGTTTTTT.

DNA for the CDR3: TGTGCCACCAGCAGAGATTATACAACAGCGGGGTCAGGGGCCAACGTCCTGACTTTC. Its translation is CATSRDYTTAGSGANVLTF. The chain has TRBV15 and TRBJ2-6, with 7 bases identical to TRBD2. V trimming: 0 bases; J trimming: 4 bases; junction bases outside the gene matches: 12. Germline CDR1 LNHNV, CDR2 YYDKDF (reference sequence). This CDR3 has 19 amino acids. Full variable domain (remainder filled in from reference TRBV15 and TRBJ2-6): DAMVIQNPRYQVTQFGKPVTLSCSQTLNHNVMYWYQQKSSQAPKLLFHYYDKDFNNEADTPDNFQSRRPNTSFCFLDIRSPGLGDTAMYLCATSRDYTTAGSGANVLTFGAGSRLTVL.

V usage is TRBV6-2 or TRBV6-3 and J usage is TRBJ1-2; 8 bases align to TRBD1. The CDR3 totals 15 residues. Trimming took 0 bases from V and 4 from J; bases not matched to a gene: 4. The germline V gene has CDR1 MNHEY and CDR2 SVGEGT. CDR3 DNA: TGTGCCAGCAGTTACTCGTGGGACAGGACCTATGGCTACACCTTC. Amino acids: CASSYSWDRTYGYTF.

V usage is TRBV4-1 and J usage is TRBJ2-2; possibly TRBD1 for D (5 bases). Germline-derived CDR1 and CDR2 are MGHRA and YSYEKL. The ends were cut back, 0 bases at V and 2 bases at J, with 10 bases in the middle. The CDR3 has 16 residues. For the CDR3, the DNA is TGCGCCAGCAGCCAAGATAAGACAGCCAACACCGGGGAGCTGTTTTTT. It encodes CASSQDKTANTGELFF.